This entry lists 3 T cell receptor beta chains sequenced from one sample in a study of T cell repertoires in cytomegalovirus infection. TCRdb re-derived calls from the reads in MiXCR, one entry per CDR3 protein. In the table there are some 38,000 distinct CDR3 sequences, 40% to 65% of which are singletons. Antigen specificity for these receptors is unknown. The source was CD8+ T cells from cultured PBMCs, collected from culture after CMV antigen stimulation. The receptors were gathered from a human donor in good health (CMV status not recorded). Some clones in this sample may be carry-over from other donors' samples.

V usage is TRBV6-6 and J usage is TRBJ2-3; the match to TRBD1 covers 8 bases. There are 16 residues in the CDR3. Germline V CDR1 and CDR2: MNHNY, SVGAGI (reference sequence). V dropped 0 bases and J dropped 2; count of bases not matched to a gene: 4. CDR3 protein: CASSYSSGQATDTQYF. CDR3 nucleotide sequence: TGTGCCAGCAGTTACTCCTCGGGACAGGCCACAGATACGCAGTATTTT.

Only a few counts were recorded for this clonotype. CDR3 nucleotide sequence: TGTGCCAGCAGAACGGGGGGACGCTATGGCTACACCTTC. Protein: CASRTGGRYGYTF. The chain employs TRBV6-1 and TRBJ1-2, with a tentative D call TRBD1 (5 bases). V was shortened by 6 bases and J by 4 bases, with 12 bases between the two germline ends. This CDR3 is 13 amino acids long. Per germline, CDR1 MNHNS and CDR2 SASEGT.

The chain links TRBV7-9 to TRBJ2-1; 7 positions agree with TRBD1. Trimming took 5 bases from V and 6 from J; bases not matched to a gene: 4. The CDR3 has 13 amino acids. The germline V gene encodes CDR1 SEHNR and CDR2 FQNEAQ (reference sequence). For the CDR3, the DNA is TGTGCCAGCAGCCCAGGGGGTTTCAATGAGCAGTTCTTC. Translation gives CASSPGGFNEQFF. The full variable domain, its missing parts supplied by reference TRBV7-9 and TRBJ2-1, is DTGVSQNPRHKITKRGQNVTFRCDPISEHNRLYWYRQTLGQGPEFLTYFQNEAQLEKSRLLSDRFSAERPKGSFSTLEIQRTEQGDSAMYLCASSPGGFNEQFFGPGTRLTVL.